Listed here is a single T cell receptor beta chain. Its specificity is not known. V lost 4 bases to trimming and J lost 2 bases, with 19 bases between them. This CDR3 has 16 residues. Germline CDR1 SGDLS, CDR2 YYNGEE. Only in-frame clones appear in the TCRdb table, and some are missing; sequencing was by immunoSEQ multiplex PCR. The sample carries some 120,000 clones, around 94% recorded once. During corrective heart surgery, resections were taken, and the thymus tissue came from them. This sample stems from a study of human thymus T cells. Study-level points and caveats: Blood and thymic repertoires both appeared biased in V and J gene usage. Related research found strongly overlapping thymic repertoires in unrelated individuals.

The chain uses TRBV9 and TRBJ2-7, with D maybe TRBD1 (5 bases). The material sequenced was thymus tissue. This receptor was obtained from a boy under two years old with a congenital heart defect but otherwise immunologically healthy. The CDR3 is CASSPRMDTRTYEQYF. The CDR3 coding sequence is TGTGCCAGCAGCCCACGAATGGACACCCGTACCTACGAGCAGTACTTC.